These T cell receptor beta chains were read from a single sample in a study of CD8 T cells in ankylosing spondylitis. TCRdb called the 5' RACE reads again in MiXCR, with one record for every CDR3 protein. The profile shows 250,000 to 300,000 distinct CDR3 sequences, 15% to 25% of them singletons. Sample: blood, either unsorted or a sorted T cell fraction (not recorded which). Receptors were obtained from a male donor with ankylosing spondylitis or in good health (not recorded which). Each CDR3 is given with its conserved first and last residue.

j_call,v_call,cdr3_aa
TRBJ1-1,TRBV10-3,CAIRDRVFGDTEAFF
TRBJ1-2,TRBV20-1,CSAREEANYGYTF
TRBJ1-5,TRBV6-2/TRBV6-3,CASRQGSQPQHF
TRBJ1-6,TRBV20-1,CSARDLTIRSSYNSPLHF
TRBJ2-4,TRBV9,CASSVVAGISIQYF
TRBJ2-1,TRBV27,CASIPTAFSYNEQFF
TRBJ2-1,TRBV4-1,CASSQDAAYNEQFF
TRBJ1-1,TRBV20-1,CSASRGRGALNTEAFF
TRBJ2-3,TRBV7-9,CASSLARDWTDTQYF
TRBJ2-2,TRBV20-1,CSARERGAANTGELFF
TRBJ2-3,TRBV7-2,CASSKLAGGHLTDTQYF
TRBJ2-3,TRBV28,CASSWQGPDTQYF